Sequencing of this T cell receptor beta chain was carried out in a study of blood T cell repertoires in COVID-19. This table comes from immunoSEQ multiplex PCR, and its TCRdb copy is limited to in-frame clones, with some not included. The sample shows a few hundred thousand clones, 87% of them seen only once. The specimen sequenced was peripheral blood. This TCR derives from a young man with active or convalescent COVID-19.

The CDR3 here is CASSSVPTGTLYGYTF. CDR3 in DNA: TGTGCCAGCAGTTCTGTGCCGACCGGGACACTCTATGGCTACACCTTC. The V call is TRBV6-2 or TRBV6-3, the J call TRBJ1-2; a weak D match, TRBD1 (6 bases). Germline lookup yields CDR1 MNHEY and CDR2 SVGEGT. Trimming left V 4 bases short and J 4 bases short, with 19 bases between. There are 16 residues in the CDR3.